This entry concerns a single T cell receptor beta chain. As yet, its antigen is unknown. The sample originates from a study of T cell responses to AZD1222 COVID-19 vaccine. Study conclusions and caveats: Just a handful of AZD1222 recipients tested seropositive at baseline. Repertoires were obtained only post-peak T cell response. Most donors were white British, females outnumbered males, and clonal diversity was possibly underestimated. Dominant CD4 TCR responses targeted spike regions 160-218 and 743-854.

Produced via immunoSEQ multiplex PCR; TCRdb's table is partial and in-frame only. This repertoire shows about 110,000 clones, more than 85% found once; its top ten account for about 1.2%. V was cut by 5 bases and J by 4 bases, with 17 bases left in between. The CDR3 length is 15 residues. Germline CDR1 reads SGHTA; CDR2 reads FQGNSA. V and J are TRBV7-2 and TRBJ1-2; a weak D match, TRBD1 (5 bases). Sequences were derived from peripheral blood, sampled on day 0 of AZD1222 vaccination. The sequence was collected from an adult in good health. CDR3 sequence reads: CASSPQLRGLYGYTF. The CDR3 region has the DNA TGTGCCAGCAGCCCCCAATTGCGGGGACTCTATGGCTACACCTTC.